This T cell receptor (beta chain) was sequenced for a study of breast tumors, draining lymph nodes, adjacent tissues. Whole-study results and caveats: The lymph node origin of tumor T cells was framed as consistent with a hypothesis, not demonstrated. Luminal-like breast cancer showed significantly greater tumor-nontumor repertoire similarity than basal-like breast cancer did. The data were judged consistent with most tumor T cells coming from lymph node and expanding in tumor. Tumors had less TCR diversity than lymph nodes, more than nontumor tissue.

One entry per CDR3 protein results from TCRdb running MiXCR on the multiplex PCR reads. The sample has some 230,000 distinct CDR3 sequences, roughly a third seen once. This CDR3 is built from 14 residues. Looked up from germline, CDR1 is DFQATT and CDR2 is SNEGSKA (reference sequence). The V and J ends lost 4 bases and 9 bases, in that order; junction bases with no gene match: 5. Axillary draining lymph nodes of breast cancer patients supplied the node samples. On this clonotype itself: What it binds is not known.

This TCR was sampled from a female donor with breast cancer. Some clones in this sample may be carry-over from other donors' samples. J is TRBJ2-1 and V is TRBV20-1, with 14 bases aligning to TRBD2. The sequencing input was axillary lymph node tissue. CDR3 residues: CSAMWTSGRTEQFF. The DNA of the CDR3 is TGCAGTGCTATGTGGACTAGCGGGAGGACTGAGCAGTTCTTC.